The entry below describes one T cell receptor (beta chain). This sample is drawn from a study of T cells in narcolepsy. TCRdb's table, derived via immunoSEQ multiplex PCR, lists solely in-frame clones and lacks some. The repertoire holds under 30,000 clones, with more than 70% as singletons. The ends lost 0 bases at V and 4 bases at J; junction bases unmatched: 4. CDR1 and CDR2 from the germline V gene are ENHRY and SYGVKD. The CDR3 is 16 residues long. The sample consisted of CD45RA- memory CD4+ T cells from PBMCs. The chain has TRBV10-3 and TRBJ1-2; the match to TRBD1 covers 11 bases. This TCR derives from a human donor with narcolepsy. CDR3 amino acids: CAISESTGQGAYGYTF. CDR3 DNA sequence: TGTGCCATCAGTGAGTCTACCGGACAGGGGGCCTATGGCTACACCTTC.